This TCR beta chain is from a study of T cell changes during pregnancy in multiple sclerosis. V shed 3 bases, J shed 4 bases, and the junction held 5 bases outside the gene matches. The CDR3 is 13 amino acids. The germline V gene has CDR1 GTSNPN and CDR2 SVGIG (reference sequence). The assay was immunoSEQ multiplex PCR, and TCRdb's table has in-frame clones only and misses some. The sample includes tens of thousands of clones, approximately 90% seen only once; the top ten take under 1.5%. The source material was peripheral blood, sampled in the second trimester of pregnancy. The source is a female donor with multiple sclerosis, enrolled in a pregnancy study. This chain links TRBV30 with TRBJ1-2, with 7 bases that match TRBD1. In DNA, the CDR3 is TGTGCCTGGAGCCTAGGGACAGCCTATGGCTACACCTTC. Translation: CAWSLGTAYGYTF.